This T cell receptor beta chain derives from a study of CD8 T cells in Susac syndrome. Random hexamers were used to reverse transcribe about 0.5 to 1 ug of RNA. With immunoSEQ multiplex PCR, TCR beta CDR3 was amplified across 54 Vbeta and 13 Jbeta. A single record per CDR3 protein comes from TCRdb applying MiXCR to the immunoSEQ multiplex PCR reads. This table holds under 200,000 distinct CDR3 sequences, about 93% found once. CDR3 size: 15 residues. The V gene end was trimmed by 1 base and the J gene end by 4 bases; junction bases not matched to a gene: 9. CDR1 is GTSNPN, CDR2 SVGIG, per germline (reference sequence). Healthy donors served as the controls. They were matched for age and sex. Negative isolation was used for CD8+ and CD4+ T cells, and FACS enrichment was applied to TEMRA cells.

Source material: CD4+ T cells from PBMCs. This sequence was found in a human donor in good health. J is TRBJ1-1 and V is TRBV30, with 7 bases matching TRBD1. DNA of the CDR3: TGTGCCTGGAGTGCTCCGGGACAGTGGGGCACTGAAGCTTTCTTT. This translates into CAWSAPGQWGTEAFF.